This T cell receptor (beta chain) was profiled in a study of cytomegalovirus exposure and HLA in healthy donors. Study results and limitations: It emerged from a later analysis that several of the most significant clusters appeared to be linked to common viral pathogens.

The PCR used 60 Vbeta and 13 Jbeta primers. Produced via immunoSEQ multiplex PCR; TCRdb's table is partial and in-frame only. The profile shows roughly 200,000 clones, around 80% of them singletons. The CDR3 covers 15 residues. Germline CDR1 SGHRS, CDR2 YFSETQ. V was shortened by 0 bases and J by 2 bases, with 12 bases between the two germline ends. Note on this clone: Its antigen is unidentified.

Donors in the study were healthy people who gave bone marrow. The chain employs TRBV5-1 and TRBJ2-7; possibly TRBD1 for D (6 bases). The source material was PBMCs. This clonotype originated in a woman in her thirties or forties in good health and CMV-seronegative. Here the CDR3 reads CASSLEGGNTYEQYF. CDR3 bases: TGCGCCAGCAGCTTGGAAGGGGGAAACACCTACGAGCAGTACTTC.